This T cell receptor (beta chain) was identified in a study of response to subunit inactivated influenza vaccine. Via MiXCR, TCRdb re-called the RT-PCR reads, giving one row per CDR3 protein. The profile covers more than 500,000 distinct CDR3 sequences, with over 9% appearing a single time and about 10% taken by the ten largest. The V gene lost 0 bases and the J gene lost 4 bases, with 12 bases spanning the gap. This CDR3 spans 15 amino acids. The germline V gene encodes CDR1 SEHNR and CDR2 FQNEAQ (reference sequence). These data were likewise used in another study, on T cells expressing NK-cell markers. According to that study: The authors generated TCR beta cDNA through 5'RACE template switching with UMIs. Leadership of the CD3+CD56-NKG2C+ fraction also belonged to these clonotypes in four donors.

This specimen consisted of PBMCs from blood, obtained on the day of vaccination. The receptor's source is a man over 45 who received an inactivated influenza vaccine. The chain carries TRBV7-9 and TRBJ1-2; D gene ambiguous. The CDR3 protein is CASSLALAESYGYTF. The CDR3, as DNA: TGTGCCAGCAGCTTAGCGTTGGCAGAATCCTATGGCTACACCTTC.